This TCR beta chain is drawn from a study of OX40 agonist ivuxolimab in advanced cancers. Trimming took 8 bases from V and 4 from J; bases not matched to a gene: 8. This CDR3 comprises 14 residues. The germline V gene encodes CDR1 MNHEY and CDR2 SVGAGI. Measured with immunoSEQ multiplex PCR; TCRdb has only the in-frame clones, and not every one. The repertoire consists of 72,000 or so clones, with approximately 84% occurring once and the leading ten covering about 4.5%. This TCR came from an adult with an advanced solid tumor such as melanoma, head and neck, liver or kidney cancer. The chain recombines TRBV6-5 with TRBJ1-2; 9 bases are a match to TRBD1. Sequencing was performed on CD4+ or CD8+ T cells sorted from blood, taken in a trial of the OX40 agonist ivuxolimab. CDR3 nucleotide sequence: TGTGCCAGCTCAAAGGACAGGGGACTCTATGGCTACACCTTC. This encodes CASSKDRGLYGYTF.